This T cell receptor beta chain was recovered during a study of patients and donors after allogeneic stem cell transplantation. Germline values: CDR1 LGHNT, CDR2 FRNRAP. The CDR3 is made up of 17 amino acids. Trimming at V came to 1 base and at J to 3 bases, leaving 6 bases not matched to a gene. TCRdb re-called the RT-PCR reads through MiXCR, storing one row per CDR3 protein. Found here are about 960,000 distinct CDR3 sequences, roughly 18% of them singletons; the top ten hold around 6%. This clonotype was seen a handful of times. This sequence was found in a human donor who was either an allogeneic HSCT recipient or a stem cell or donor lymphocyte infusion donor (not recorded which). It is not recorded whose cells these are; they may come from a transplant donor. The V gene is TRBV12-5, the J gene TRBJ2-1, with 10 bases that match TRBD2. The sequenced material came from blood, either unsorted or a sorted T cell fraction (not recorded which). The CDR3 spells CASGLAESGRGYNEQFF. The CDR3 nucleotides read TGTGCTAGTGGTTTGGCCGAGAGCGGGAGGGGCTACAATGAGCAGTTCTTC.